A single T cell receptor (beta chain) is shown here with its context. Its antigen has not been determined. No qualities accompany the bases; no much larger clone lies one base away. This sample stems from a study of T cell responses to AZD1222 COVID-19 vaccine (dated by TCRdb to the early 2020s). Concerning the study at large: AZD1222 recipients given second doses at about 4 weeks or at about 12 weeks were pooled, since spike-specific TCR depth and breadth were not found to differ between the two schedules. TCR sequencing was performed for roughly 240 trial participants, of whom roughly 200 were given two doses of AZD1222 and around 25 were given two doses of MenACWY control vaccine. Trial participants were enrolled into age subgroups of 18-55, 56-69 and 70-plus years, which contained about 150, 28 and 57 TCR-sequenced participants, respectively. On the study overall, not on this receptor specifically: The vaccine-associated CD4 TCRs covered the entire spike protein, and the dominant responses fell in regions 160-218 and 743-854. In the small 56-69-year group, the increase in depth fell short of significance, most likely because of low power. Conclusions about previously exposed vaccinees are limited because only a handful of AZD1222 recipients were SARS-CoV-2 seropositive at baseline. After two AZD1222 doses, both the breadth and the depth of spike-specific TCRs were significantly higher than at day 0 and than in MenACWY recipients. Participants were mostly white British and included more females than males, and it was suggested by the authors that clonal diversity may have been underestimated. Reportedly, almost half of the unique spike-specific TCRs recognized epitopes lying outside the regions that are mutated in the B.1.351 and B.1.1.7 variants. Because no day 14 peak-response samples were available, the repertoires could be characterized only after the peak T cell response.

Explained via the paper, the time point label denotes: baseline before first vaccination. Vaccinee samples were obtained from the UK trials COV001 and COV002, which included a single-blind randomized controlled phase 2/3 trial of AZD1222 (ChAdOx1 nCoV-19) in healthy adults. For TCRbeta chain sequencing, PBMC samples from trial participants were taken at day 0 and at day 28 after the second dose. The CDR3 regions of human TCRbeta chains were subjected to immunosequencing. In the original analysis: TCRs in the repertoires were matched against a reference library of SARS-CoV-2-specific TCRs that had been generated with the MIRA antigen-specificity platform. Breadth was defined as the fraction of unique TCRs that were SARS-CoV-2-associated, and depth was defined as the fraction of total T cells that were SARS-CoV-2-associated. Using the MIRA data, every spike-specific TCR was mapped to the spike region that the TCR reacted to and assigned to either a CD4 or a CD8 class. Log10-transformed breadth and depth values were compared by one-way ANOVA with Sidak's multiple comparisons tests. The clones in this table, taken by TCRdb from immuneACCESS, are in-frame only. Not every clone is retained; where verified, under half of the shortfall comes from an unresolved V gene, and the cause of the rest is unknown. D and trimming were read from the DNA, whereas the V and J calls and clone size are those reported in that table. For this sample there are 100,000 to 150,000 clones; 70% to 90% appear just once. The ten largest make up around 20% of the sample.

Sequenced material: peripheral blood, taken on day 0 of AZD1222 vaccination. The sequence came from an adult in good health.

The sequenced DNA: TGTGCCAGCAGCGTCAGGACAGGGGGTTCACCCCTCCACTTT. Its amino acids are CASSVRTGGSPLHF. The chain is made from TRBV9 and TRBJ1-6; 10 middle bases align to TRBD1. Counted from cysteine to phenylalanine, this CDR3 has 14 amino acids. Only the CDR3 DNA stays, 42 bases, in frame from base 1. The germline V gene sets CDR1 to SGDLS and CDR2 to YYNGEE. Here V drops 2 bases and J drops 9 bases, and the junction holds 2 bases not matched to any gene.